The 19 T cell receptor beta chains below were found in one sample sequenced in a study of Ad26.COV2.S vaccination and SARS-CoV-2 variants. Repertoires were generated with immunoSEQ multiplex PCR, while TCRdb's copy carries only in-frame clones and drops some. The data hold around 170,000 clones, with 87% observed a single time. Source: peripheral blood, taken after recovery from COVID-19. The receptors shown here come from a human donor who had recovered from COVID-19.

This chain uses TRBV7-3 with TRBJ2-7, with D hard to call. V gave up 5 bases and J gave up 1 base, with 12 bases separating them. This CDR3 region has 14 residues. CDR1 is SGHTA and CDR2 is FQGTGA in the germline V gene. The CDR3 DNA is TGTGCCAGCAGCCCCTCCCCAGGTTCCTACGAGCAGTACTTC. Its protein is CASSPSPGSYEQYF.

CDR3 residues: CASSEADVRQGPYEQYF. The CDR3 bases are TGTGCCAGCAGTGAAGCCGACGTGAGACAGGGCCCCTACGAGCAGTACTTC. V gene TRBV6-1 combines with J gene TRBJ2-7; 7 positions agree with TRBD1. V lost 0 bases and J lost 2; bases outside the gene matches: 10. CDR3 length equals 17 residues. CDR1 and CDR2 (germline): MNHNS, SASEGT.

The chain couples TRBV4-1 to TRBJ1-1; D is possibly TRBD1 (5 bases). V was shortened by 4 bases and J by 1 base, with 13 bases between the two germline ends. The CDR3 is made up of 15 amino acids. The germline V gene has CDR1 MGHRA and CDR2 YSYEKL. Written as DNA, the CDR3 is TGCGCCAGCAGCCGGGAGGGGACTGGGAACACTGAAGCTTTCTTT. Its protein product is CASSREGTGNTEAFF.

This clone has just a few counts. This chain links TRBV19 with TRBJ1-5, with 12 bases identical to TRBD1. The CDR3 contains 14 residues. V lost 6 bases to trimming and J lost 7 bases; unmatched junction nucleotides: 4. Per germline, CDR1 LNHDA and CDR2 SQIVND (reference sequence). The CDR3 bases are TGTGCCAGTAGAGGGACAGGGGGCGGACAGCCCCAGCATTTT. This encodes CASRGTGGGQPQHF.

The V and J genes are TRBV27 and TRBJ2-6; D might be TRBD2 (5 bases). Germline V gene data show CDR1 as MNHEY and CDR2 as SMNVEV (reference sequence). Trimming took 0 bases from V and 2 from J, leaving 5 bases between them. There are 15 residues in the CDR3. CDR3 loop: CASSLSRAGANVLTF. In DNA, the CDR3 is TGTGCCAGCAGTTTATCGAGGGCTGGGGCCAACGTCCTGACTTTC.

The V gene is TRBV28, the J gene TRBJ2-5, with 9 bases fitting TRBD2. The CDR3 runs to 14 residues. Germline V gene data show CDR1 as MDHEN and CDR2 as SYDVKM. The J segment lost 5 bases and the V segment lost 2 bases, leaving 3 bases of the junction unmatched. The DNA of the CDR3 is TGTGCCAGCAGTTTAGCGGGGGGGCGTGAGACCCAGTACTTC. It encodes CASSLAGGRETQYF.

The chain carries TRBV5-1 and TRBJ2-1; 8 nucleotides line up with TRBD1. V lost 7 bases to trimming and J lost 5 bases; unmatched junction nucleotides: 8. Germline CDR1 and CDR2: SGHRS and YFSETQ. CDR3 length: 14 residues. CDR3 sequence reads: CASEAGTGNNEQFF. The DNA for the CDR3 is TGCGCCAGCGAAGCCGGGACAGGTAACAATGAGCAGTTCTTC.

The sample holds one count of this clone. This chain uses TRBV13 with TRBJ2-1; D not resolved. Germline V gives CDR1 PRHDT, CDR2 FYEKMQ (reference sequence). CDR3 size: 16 residues. Trimming left V 5 bases short and J 0 bases short, with 14 bases between. The DNA of the CDR3 is TGTGCCAGCAGCACAACGGGCCCCGGCTCCTACAATGAGCAGTTCTTC. Protein: CASSTTGPGSYNEQFF.

The V and J genes are TRBV7-9 and TRBJ2-3; possibly TRBD1 or TRBD2 for D (5 bases each). CDR1 and CDR2 from the germline V gene are SEHNR and FQNEAQ (reference sequence). Trimming shortened V by 5 bases and J by 4 bases, and 10 bases separated the two germline ends. The CDR3 covers 13 residues. The CDR3 bases are TGTGCCAGCAGCATACGAGGGGCAGATACGCAGTATTTT. It is translated as CASSIRGADTQYF.

This clone was seen more than once but under ten times. The chain is built from TRBV10-3 and TRBJ2-2, with 10 bases lining up with TRBD1. V was pared by 8 bases and J by 0 bases, with 0 bases of the junction left unmatched. The V gene's germline CDR1 is ENHRY and CDR2 SYGVKD. The CDR3 length is 14 residues. The chain's CDR3 is CAIGTGANTGELFF. CDR3 DNA: TGTGCCATCGGGACAGGGGCGAACACCGGGGAGCTGTTTTTT.

The gene calls are TRBV7-6 and TRBJ2-7; D possibly corresponds to TRBD2 (5 bases). There are 14 residues in the CDR3. The V end was cut by 6 bases, the J end by 6 bases, with 18 bases between. Germline-derived CDR1 and CDR2 are SGHVS and FNYEAQ. In DNA, the CDR3 is TGTGCCAGCAGTCACGCGGGCCCTCTGGGCGAGCAGTACTTC. Its protein is CASSHAGPLGEQYF.

The chain has TRBV4-1 and TRBJ2-1, with D perhaps matching TRBD2 (5 bases). CDR3 length equals 14 residues. Germline V gene sequence: CDR1 MGHRA, CDR2 YSYEKL. V was pared by 0 bases and J by 2 bases, with 5 bases between. This chain's CDR3 is CASSQELAYNEQFF. The CDR3 DNA is TGCGCCAGCAGCCAAGAACTAGCCTACAATGAGCAGTTCTTC.

The CDR3 region is CSAVIGNGNQPQHF. DNA for the CDR3: TGCAGCGCAGTGATAGGAAATGGCAATCAGCCCCAGCATTTT. V and J are TRBV29-1 and TRBJ1-5; D remains unclear. Looked up from germline, CDR1 is SQVTM and CDR2 is ANQGSEA. The CDR3 is 14 residues long. V was pared by 7 bases and J by 2 bases, with 15 bases between.

The gene calls are TRBV12-3 or TRBV12-4 and TRBJ2-7; no definite D call. CDR3 length: 13 amino acids. The V end lost 4 bases, the J end lost 8 bases, and 15 bases lay between the germline ends. CDR3 amino acids: CASSSAEFLQQYF. The CDR3 DNA sequence: TGTGCCAGCAGTTCTGCAGAATTCCTGCAGCAGTACTTC.

This clone was picked up one time. The CDR3 loop reads CASSEAGGGGYTF. CDR3 coding DNA: TGTGCCAGCAGTGAAGCCGGAGGAGGTGGCTACACCTTC. This rearrangement joins TRBV6-1 to TRBJ1-2, with D unresolved. V lost 0 bases and J 7 bases, leaving 9 bases between the germline ends. Germline V lookup: CDR1 MNHNS, CDR2 SASEGT. The CDR3 has 13 amino acids.

The rearrangement joins TRBV6-5 to TRBJ2-7; TRBD1 aligns across 7 bases. There are 13 residues in the CDR3. The ends lost 10 bases at V and 3 bases at J; junction bases unmatched: 9. Looked up from germline, CDR1 is MNHEY and CDR2 is SVGAGI. The CDR3 spells CATARDRFYEQYF. Written as DNA, the CDR3 is TGTGCCACGGCCCGGGACAGATTCTACGAGCAGTACTTC.

The rearrangement joins TRBV7-2 to TRBJ1-3; possibly TRBD1 for D (5 bases). The CDR3 is made up of 14 amino acids. V was shortened by 1 base and J by 2 bases, with 6 bases between the two germline ends. Germline assignment: CDR1 SGHTA and CDR2 FQGNSA. Here the CDR3 reads CASSLGTPGNTIYF. CDR3 nucleotides: TGTGCCAGCAGCTTAGGGACACCTGGAAACACCATATATTTT.

This sequence joins TRBV3-1 (or the pseudogene TRBV3-2) and TRBJ2-1; 10 bases line up with TRBD2. Germline V gene sequence: CDR1 LGHDT, CDR2 YNNKEL (reference sequence). Trimming took 5 bases from V and 8 from J; bases not matched to a gene: 9. The CDR3 totals 15 residues. CDR3 amino acids: CASSFGTSDTHEQFF. In DNA form, the CDR3 reads TGTGCCAGCAGCTTCGGGACTAGCGATACGCATGAGCAGTTCTTC.

The chain combines TRBV5-6 with TRBJ1-2; 7 bases align to TRBD1. Germline values: CDR1 SGHDT, CDR2 YYEEEE. This CDR3 has 17 amino acids. V was pared by 3 bases and J by 5 bases, with 16 bases of the junction left unmatched. The CDR3 DNA follows: TGTGCCAGCAGCTCCTCCTCCGGGGACCACAGGGGTTATGGCTACACCTTC. It codes for CASSSSSGDHRGYGYTF.